This TCR beta chain originates from a study of OX40 agonist ivuxolimab in advanced cancers. Findings and caveats of the study: The antigens recognized by the expanded peripheral T cells, that is their antigen specificity, were not determined.

A remark on this clone: Its target is not known.

This CDR3 has 15 amino acids. V was cut by 3 bases and J by 2 bases, with 9 bases left in between. Germline V gives CDR1 SGDLS, CDR2 YYNGEE. The method was immunoSEQ multiplex PCR; TCRdb's version includes in-frame clones alone and lacks a portion of them. Of 71,000 or so clones in the sample, roughly nine tenths were seen once. The chain combines TRBV9 with TRBJ2-6; D may be TRBD1 (6 bases). The TCR sequence derives from an adult with an advanced solid tumor such as melanoma, head and neck, liver or kidney cancer. The sequenced sample was CD4+ or CD8+ T cells sorted from blood, obtained in a trial of the OX40 agonist ivuxolimab. The CDR3 is CASSAGGAGANVLTF. The CDR3, as DNA: TGTGCCAGCAGCGCTGGGGGCGCTGGGGCCAACGTCCTGACTTTC.